These 25 T cell receptor beta chains were all obtained from the same sample, sequenced in a study of blood T cell repertoires in COVID-19. Profiled with immunoSEQ multiplex PCR; TCRdb holds only in-frame clones, not every one. The repertoire consists of some 200,000 clones, with over 75% occurring once and the leading ten covering approximately 9.4%. Sequencing was done on a sample of peripheral blood. The receptors come from an elderly woman with acute or convalescent COVID-19.

This chain links TRBV6-6 with TRBJ2-5, with D unclear. Trimming shortened V by 7 bases and J by 1 base, and 13 bases separated the two germline ends. The germline gives CDR1 MNHNY, CDR2 SVGAGI (reference sequence). The CDR3 loop spans 14 amino acids. CDR3 sequence: CASTLGRPQETQYF. In DNA form, the CDR3 reads TGTGCCAGCACCCTTGGCAGGCCCCAAGAGACCCAGTACTTC.

The V call is TRBV25-1, the J call TRBJ2-3; TRBD1 is a possible D gene (6 bases). Trimming took off 1 base at V and 2 bases at J, with 13 bases between the two ends. Germline V gene lookup returns CDR1 MGHDK and CDR2 SYGVNS. The CDR3 is made up of 16 amino acids. In DNA form, the CDR3 reads TGTGCCAGCAGTGAATTTGGGGACAAAATCACAGATACGCAGTATTTT. Protein: CASSEFGDKITDTQYF.

The chain uses TRBV29-1 and TRBJ2-2; 10 nucleotides align to TRBD2. Germline assignment: CDR1 SQVTM and CDR2 ANQGSEA. The CDR3 contains 14 residues. V shed 6 bases, J shed 1 base, and the junction held 2 bases outside the gene matches. The CDR3 nucleotides read TGCAGCGTATTAGCGGGAGGGAACACCGGGGAGCTGTTTTTT. Translating gives CSVLAGGNTGELFF.

This chain joins TRBV5-1 and TRBJ1-3, with 12 bases identical to TRBD1. The CDR3 contains 16 residues. Germline-derived CDR1 and CDR2 are SGHRS and YFSETQ. J gave up 3 bases and V 4 bases, and 5 bases lay outside the gene matches. CDR3 nucleotide sequence: TGCGCCAGCAGCCTGGGACAGGGGGCGCGTGGAAACACCATATATTTT. This gives the protein CASSLGQGARGNTIYF.

This clone was counted once. J is TRBJ2-5 and V is TRBV10-2; TRBD1 is a possible D gene (6 bases). The CDR3 runs 16 residues. Trimming took off 2 bases at V and 1 base at J, with 14 bases between the two ends. Germline values: CDR1 WSHSY, CDR2 SAAADI. The CDR3, as DNA: TGCGCCAGCAGTGAGGGATGGGGGACAACCCAAGAGACCCAGTACTTC. This translates into CASSEGWGTTQETQYF.

J is TRBJ2-3 and V is TRBV28; 8 nucleotides align to TRBD2. V shed 7 bases, J shed 2 bases, and the junction held 11 bases outside the gene matches. The CDR3 has 16 amino acids. In germline, CDR1 is MDHEN, CDR2 SYDVKM. The CDR3 DNA follows: TGTGCCAGCATCCCCGGACGGGAGGGGAACACAGATACGCAGTATTTT. Residues: CASIPGREGNTDTQYF.

The V call is TRBV13, the J call TRBJ2-7; 9 positions agree with TRBD1. The germline CDR1 and CDR2 sequences are PRHDT and FYEKMQ (reference sequence). V dropped 5 bases and J dropped 0; count of bases not matched to a gene: 5. This CDR3 has 15 amino acids. The CDR3 protein is CASSTRQGVSYEQYF. In DNA form, the CDR3 reads TGTGCCAGCAGCACCCGACAGGGGGTCTCCTACGAGCAGTACTTC. Looking up the rest from reference TRBV13 and TRBJ2-7 gives the full variable domain: AAGVIQSPRHLIKEKRETATLKCYPIPRHDTVYWYQQGPGQDPQFLISFYEKMQSDKGSIPDRFSAQQFSDYHSELNMSSLELGDSALYFCASSTRQGVSYEQYFGPGTRLTVT.

This chain uses TRBV5-6 with TRBJ2-2; TRBD2 matches at 8 bases. Looked up from germline, CDR1 is SGHDT and CDR2 is YYEEEE. Trimming took 2 bases from V and 6 from J; bases not matched to a gene: 6. The CDR3 loop spans 15 amino acids. CDR3 sequence: CASSFFGRGSGELFF. CDR3 DNA: TGTGCCAGCAGCTTTTTCGGGAGGGGGTCCGGGGAGCTGTTTTTT.

CDR3 DNA: TGTGCCAGCAGCAAAATTTCCGCAGGGGAAGGATCACCCCTCCACTTT. Translated, it gives CASSKISAGEGSPLHF. The chain couples TRBV21-1 to TRBJ1-6; the table's D call, TRBD1, has no DNA check behind it. TRBV21-1 is a known pseudogene. This CDR3 contains 16 residues.

This clone has a handful of counts. This chain uses TRBV6-6 with TRBJ1-5; TRBD1 matches 12 bases. Trimming took 6 bases from V and 12 from J; bases not matched to a gene: 12. This CDR3 comprises 15 residues. CDR1 and CDR2 (germline): MNHNY, SVGAGI (reference sequence). The CDR3 reads CASRAGTGGRTNQHF. CDR3 coding DNA: TGTGCCAGCAGGGCAGGGACAGGGGGCCGTACGAACCAGCATTTT.

The chain links TRBV7-2 to TRBJ2-1; D is undetermined. The CDR3 runs 14 residues. Deletions cut 2 bases from V and 5 bases from J, with 10 bases between. The V gene's germline CDR1 is SGHTA and CDR2 FQGNSA. DNA for the CDR3: TGTGCCAGCAGCTTACGCGGTTCTCACAATGAGCAGTTCTTC. Its protein product is CASSLRGSHNEQFF.

This chain uses TRBV2 with TRBJ2-5, with D possibly being TRBD1 (5 bases). Trimming shortened V by 9 bases and J by 3 bases, and 11 bases separated the two germline ends. The CDR3 has 12 residues. Germline CDR1 and CDR2: SNHLY and FYNNEI. The CDR3 here is CASNFREETQYF. As DNA, the CDR3 is TGTGCCAGTAATTTCAGGGAAGAGACCCAGTACTTC.

The chain has TRBV2 and TRBJ1-2; 7 bases are shared with TRBD1. The CDR3 has 14 residues. CDR1 and CDR2 from the germline V gene are SNHLY and FYNNEI. V lost 3 bases to trimming and J lost 5 bases; unmatched junction nucleotides: 6. CDR3 region: CASSDEGADYGYTF. Written as DNA, the CDR3 is TGTGCCAGCAGTGACGAGGGGGCGGATTATGGCTACACCTTC.

The chain carries TRBV11-2 and TRBJ1-6, with TRBD1 identical over 7 bases. The V and J ends lost 4 bases and 6 bases, in that order; junction bases with no gene match: 12. Germline CDR1 reads SGHAT; CDR2 reads FQNNGV. This CDR3 comprises 17 residues. In nucleotides, the CDR3 is TGTGCCAGCAGCTCCCGCCGCCCGGGACAGATTAATTCACCCCTCCACTTT. This sequence encodes CASSSRRPGQINSPLHF.

The chain carries TRBV18 and TRBJ2-6; TRBD1 is a possible D gene (6 bases). The CDR3 runs to 16 residues. V was cut by 4 bases and J by 3 bases, with 13 bases left in between. CDR1 and CDR2 (germline): KGHSH, LQKENI. Written as DNA, the CDR3 is TGTGCCAGCTCACGACCATTGACAGGTGGGGCCAACGTCCTGACTTTC. Amino acids: CASSRPLTGGANVLTF.

The chain joins TRBV10-3 to TRBJ2-1, with D tentatively TRBD1 (6 bases). The V end lost 4 bases, the J end lost 5 bases, and 12 bases lay between the germline ends. Germline-derived CDR1 and CDR2 are ENHRY and SYGVKD. This CDR3 contains 14 residues. The CDR3 DNA sequence: TGTGCCATCAGTGCGGGGACAAAGGACAATGAGCAGTTCTTC. The encoded protein is CAISAGTKDNEQFF.

V usage is TRBV2 and J usage is TRBJ2-7; possibly TRBD2 for D (5 bases). The V gene's germline CDR1 is SNHLY and CDR2 FYNNEI. V was shortened by 7 bases and J by 5 bases, with 9 bases between the two germline ends. The CDR3 sequence is 11 residues long. In nucleotides, the CDR3 is TGTGCCAGCATAGCCGGGGACGAGCAGTACTTC. Translation: CASIAGDEQYF. Complete variable domain (other parts from reference TRBV2 and TRBJ2-7): EPEVTQTPSHQVTQMGQEVILRCVPISNHLYFYWYRQILGQKVEFLVSFYNNEISEKSEIFDDQFSVERPDGSNFTLKIRSTKLEDSAMYFCASIAGDEQYFGPGTRLTVT.

The chain joins TRBV19 to TRBJ1-5, with TRBD1 identical over 7 bases. CDR3 size: 15 residues. V shed 5 bases, J shed 2 bases, and the junction held 6 bases outside the gene matches. The germline gives CDR1 LNHDA, CDR2 SQIVND (reference sequence). CDR3 nucleotides: TGTGCCAGTAGTTCCCAGGGGGTAGGCAATCAGCCCCAGCATTTT. Its protein product is CASSSQGVGNQPQHF. Filled out from reference TRBV19 and TRBJ1-5, the complete variable domain reads DGGITQSPKYLFRKEGQNVTLSCEQNLNHDAMYWYRQDPGQGLRLIYYSQIVNDFQKGDIAEGYSVSREKKESFPLTVTSAQKNPTAFYLCASSSQGVGNQPQHFGDGTRLSIL.

V and J are TRBV5-6 and TRBJ1-2; 8 positions agree with TRBD1. This CDR3 is 13 amino acids long. Unmatched junction bases numbered 3, after V lost 4 bases and J lost 4 bases. The germline V gene encodes CDR1 SGHDT and CDR2 YYEEEE. In nucleotides, the CDR3 is TGTGCCAGCAGCCCGGACAGGGCCTATGGCTACACCTTC. This codes for CASSPDRAYGYTF.

The chain couples TRBV5-1 to TRBJ2-5; TRBD2 matches 7 bases. Germline V lookup: CDR1 SGHRS, CDR2 YFSETQ. This CDR3 spans 14 amino acids. V was pared by 2 bases and J by 1 base, with 2 bases of the junction left unmatched. CDR3 in DNA: TGCGCCAGCAGCTTAAGGACTAGCCAAGAGACCCAGTACTTC. Translation gives CASSLRTSQETQYF.

The chain uses TRBV7-9 and TRBJ2-7; 9 bases line up with TRBD1. The CDR3 sequence is 15 residues long. Germline values: CDR1 SEHNR, CDR2 FQNEAQ (reference sequence). With V trimmed by 2 bases and J by 7 bases, 9 bases remained unmatched. DNA for the CDR3: TGTGCCAGCAGCTTACCGGGACAGGGCCTAGGGGAGCAGTACTTC. It specifies CASSLPGQGLGEQYF.

The V gene is TRBV2, the J gene TRBJ2-5; TRBD2 is a possible D gene (6 bases). There are 16 residues in the CDR3. Trimming left V 1 base short and J 1 base short, with 13 bases between. Germline CDR1 is SNHLY and CDR2 is FYNNEI. CDR3 region: CASSEGHGGLQETQYF. CDR3 bases: TGTGCCAGCAGTGAAGGGCACGGGGGACTCCAAGAGACCCAGTACTTC.

This sequence joins TRBV5-4 and TRBJ2-6; D ambiguous. Trimming shortened V by 4 bases and J by 2 bases, and 10 bases separated the two germline ends. Germline CDR1 reads SGHNT; CDR2 reads YYREEE (reference sequence). CDR3 length equals 15 residues. CDR3 nucleotides: TGTGCCAGCAGCACACACATCCCTGGGGCCAACGTCCTGACTTTC. Translation gives CASSTHIPGANVLTF.

The chain uses TRBV4-1 and TRBJ2-1; 11 bases map to TRBD2. The CDR3 loop spans 16 amino acids. J lost 4 bases, V lost 5 bases, and 7 bases had no gene match. Germline CDR1 is MGHRA and CDR2 is YSYEKL. In DNA, the CDR3 is TGCGCCAGCAGCGCCCAACTAGCGGGGGTGTACAATGAGCAGTTCTTC. It specifies CASSAQLAGVYNEQFF.

Concerning this clone itself: Other DNA sequences in this specimen translate into the identical CDR3. This chain links TRBV18 with TRBJ1-5; TRBD1 aligns across 11 bases. Germline V lookup: CDR1 KGHSH, CDR2 LQKENI. V lost 3 bases and J lost 4; bases outside the gene matches: 2. CDR3 length equals 15 residues. The CDR3 protein is CASSPGTGGNQPQHF. In DNA, the CDR3 is TGTGCCAGCTCACCGGGGACAGGGGGGAATCAGCCCCAGCATTTT.